The 12 T cell receptor beta chains below come from one sample, sequenced in a study of shared clonotypes between healthy human individuals. Measured with immunoSEQ multiplex PCR; TCRdb has only the in-frame clones, and not every one. Among under 600,000 clones listed, about 80% were seen once. The specimen was PBMCs. All receptors derive from a woman in her thirties or forties in good health. Some clones in this sample may be carry-over from other donors' samples.

The chain has TRBV27 and TRBJ1-1; 7 positions match TRBD1. The ends lost 3 bases at V and 2 bases at J; junction bases unmatched: 9. CDR1 MNHEY and CDR2 SMNVEV come from the germline V gene (reference sequence). This CDR3 is 16 amino acids long. The CDR3 sequence is CASSLFLGQSNTEAFF. DNA of the CDR3: TGTGCCAGCAGTTTGTTTTTGGGACAGTCCAACACTGAAGCTTTCTTT.

V usage is TRBV2 and J usage is TRBJ2-5; TRBD2 matches 14 bases. J was trimmed by 3 bases and V by 5 bases; bases with no gene match: 5. The CDR3 sequence is 16 residues long. The V gene's germline CDR1 is SNHLY and CDR2 FYNNEI. CDR3 DNA: TGTGCCAGCAGTTTTAGACTAGCGGGGGGGGAAGAGACCCAGTACTTC. This encodes CASSFRLAGGEETQYF.

This clone occurred a few times. This could be a read error, since a much larger clone is one nucleotide away. This specimen includes other DNA sequences encoding the same CDR3. The chain combines TRBV5-1 with TRBJ2-1; 8 nucleotides align to TRBD2. The CDR3 has 17 residues. J gave up 0 bases and V 0 bases, and 5 bases lay outside the gene matches. Germline values: CDR1 SGHRS, CDR2 YFSETQ. CDR3 loop: CASSLEASGSSYNEQFF. CDR3 coding DNA: TGCGCCAGCAGCTTGGAGGCCAGCGGGAGCTCCTACAATGAGCAGTTCTTC.

The chain joins TRBV5-1 to TRBJ2-1, with D tentatively TRBD2 (6 bases). This CDR3 spans 15 amino acids. V lost 0 bases to trimming and J lost 9 bases, with 16 bases between them. The germline CDR1 and CDR2 sequences are SGHRS and YFSETQ. CDR3 protein: CASSLVARAGFEQFF. The CDR3 DNA sequence: TGCGCCAGCAGCTTGGTAGCTAGGGCGGGGTTTGAGCAGTTCTTC.

The gene calls are TRBV30 and TRBJ2-7, with D hard to call. CDR3 length equals 12 residues. V shed 0 bases and J shed 2 bases, with 5 bases lying between them. Germline CDR1 and CDR2: GTSNPN and SVGIG (reference sequence). In DNA, the CDR3 is TGTGCCTGGAGTGTGACTGCCTACGAGCAGTACTTC. This encodes CAWSVTAYEQYF. The whole variable domain, remainder taken from reference TRBV30 and TRBJ2-7, is SQTIHQWPATLVQPVGSPLSLECTVEGTSNPNLYWYRQAAGRGLQLLFYSVGIGQISSEVPQNLSASRPQDRQFILSSKKLLLSDSGFYLCAWSVTAYEQYFGPGTRLTVT.

This clone was counted between two and nine times. This rearrangement joins TRBV4-2 to TRBJ2-1; D remains unclear. Germline CDR1 LGHNA, CDR2 YNFKEQ. This CDR3 is 17 amino acids long. The ends were cut back, 3 bases at V and 0 bases at J, with 15 bases in the middle. The CDR3 here is CASSQLLTHSSYNEQFF. DNA of the CDR3: TGTGCCAGCAGCCAGCTTTTAACTCACAGCTCCTACAATGAGCAGTTCTTC.

A few counts support this clone. This chain connects TRBV27 to TRBJ1-2, with 11 bases that match TRBD1. The V gene's germline CDR1 is MNHEY and CDR2 SMNVEV (reference sequence). J gave up 7 bases and V 5 bases, and 9 bases lay outside the gene matches. CDR3 length equals 15 residues. The CDR3 region is CASSPRGQGASGYTF. CDR3 DNA: TGTGCCAGCAGTCCCCGAGGACAGGGGGCAAGTGGCTACACCTTC.

V gene TRBV5-1 combines with J gene TRBJ1-3, with 9 bases fitting TRBD1. Trimming cost V 0 bases and J 4 bases; bases outside gene matches: 5. Germline V CDR1 and CDR2: SGHRS, YFSETQ. The CDR3 totals 16 residues. The CDR3 spells CASSLGGQGFGNTIYF. CDR3 DNA sequence: TGCGCCAGCAGCTTGGGAGGACAGGGGTTCGGAAACACCATATATTTT.

This clone has a single count. V gene TRBV28 combines with J gene TRBJ2-7; 8 nucleotides match TRBD1. With V trimmed by 7 bases and J by 3 bases, 8 bases remained unmatched. This CDR3 has 14 residues. Germline-derived CDR1 and CDR2 are MDHEN and SYDVKM. Here the CDR3 reads CASISPGTGYEQYF. CDR3 coding DNA: TGTGCCAGCATCTCCCCTGGGACAGGCTACGAGCAGTACTTC.

This rearrangement joins TRBV11-1 to TRBJ1-2; 8 nucleotides match TRBD1. The length of the CDR3 is 13 residues. The V gene end was trimmed by 5 bases and the J gene end by 4 bases; junction bases not matched to a gene: 3. Germline assignment: CDR1 SGHAT and CDR2 FQDESV (reference sequence). CDR3 residues: CASSKTGAYGYTF. In DNA form, the CDR3 reads TGTGCCAGCAGCAAGACAGGGGCCTATGGCTACACCTTC. The full variable domain, its missing parts supplied by reference TRBV11-1 and TRBJ1-2, is EAEVAQSPRYKITEKSQAVAFWCDPISGHATLYWYRQILGQGPELLVQFQDESVVDDSQLPKDRFSAERLKGVDSTLKIQPAELGDSAMYLCASSKTGAYGYTFGSGTRLTVV.

This clone came up once. The rearrangement links TRBV5-4 to TRBJ2-3; TRBD2 might be the D (5 bases). The CDR3 length is 15 residues. CDR1 is SGHNT and CDR2 is YYREEE in the germline V gene (reference sequence). Trimming took 0 bases from V and 4 from J, leaving 12 bases between them. CDR3 protein: CASSLGGGLADTQYF. The CDR3 nucleotides are TGTGCCAGCAGCTTGGGTGGCGGGTTGGCAGATACGCAGTATTTT.

This clone was seen a handful of times. The chain has TRBV5-6 and TRBJ2-4, with D perhaps assigned TRBD1 or TRBD2 (5 bases each). Germline V lookup: CDR1 SGHDT, CDR2 YYEEEE. Trimming removed 0 bases at V and 2 bases at J, with 6 bases between. The CDR3 totals 14 residues. For the CDR3, the DNA is TGTGCCAGCAGCTTGGCGGGACCCAAAAACATTCAGTACTTC. It codes for CASSLAGPKNIQYF.